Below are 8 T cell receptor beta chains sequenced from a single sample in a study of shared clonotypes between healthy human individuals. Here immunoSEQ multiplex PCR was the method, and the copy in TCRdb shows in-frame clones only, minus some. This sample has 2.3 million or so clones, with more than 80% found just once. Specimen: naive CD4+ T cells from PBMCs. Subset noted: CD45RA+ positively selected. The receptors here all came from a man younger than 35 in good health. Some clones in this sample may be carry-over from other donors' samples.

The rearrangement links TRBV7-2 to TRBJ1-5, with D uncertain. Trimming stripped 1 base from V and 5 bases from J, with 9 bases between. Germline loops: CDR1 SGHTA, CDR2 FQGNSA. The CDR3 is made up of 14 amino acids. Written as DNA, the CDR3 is TGTGCCAGCAGCTTAGTGACGACTTATCAGCCCCAGCATTTT. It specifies CASSLVTTYQPQHF.

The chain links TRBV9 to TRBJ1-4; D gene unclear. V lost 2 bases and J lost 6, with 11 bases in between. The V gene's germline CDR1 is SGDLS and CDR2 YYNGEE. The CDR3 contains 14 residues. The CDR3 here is CASSVRSSDEKLFF. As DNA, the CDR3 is TGTGCCAGCAGCGTTCGGAGTAGCGATGAAAAACTGTTTTTT.

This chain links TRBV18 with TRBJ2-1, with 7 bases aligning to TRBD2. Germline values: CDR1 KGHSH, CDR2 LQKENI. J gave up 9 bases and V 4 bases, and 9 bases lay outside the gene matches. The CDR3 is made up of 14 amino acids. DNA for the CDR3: TGTGCCAGCTCACACCGGTCCGGCGGGAGTGAGCAGTTCTTC. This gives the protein CASSHRSGGSEQFF.

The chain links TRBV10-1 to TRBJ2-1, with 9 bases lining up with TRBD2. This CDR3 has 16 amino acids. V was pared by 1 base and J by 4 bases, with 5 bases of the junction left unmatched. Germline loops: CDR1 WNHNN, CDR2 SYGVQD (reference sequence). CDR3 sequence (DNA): TGCGCCAGCAGTGAGTTGCGGCTAGCGGGATACAATGAGCAGTTCTTC. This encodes CASSELRLAGYNEQFF.

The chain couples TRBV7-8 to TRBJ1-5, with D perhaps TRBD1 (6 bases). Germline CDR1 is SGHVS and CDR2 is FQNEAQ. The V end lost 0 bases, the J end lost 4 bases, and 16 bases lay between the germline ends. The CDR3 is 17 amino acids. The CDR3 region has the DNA TGTGCCAGCAGCTTAGCGCCGTGGGGGCAGCGGAATCAGCCCCAGCATTTT. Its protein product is CASSLAPWGQRNQPQHF.

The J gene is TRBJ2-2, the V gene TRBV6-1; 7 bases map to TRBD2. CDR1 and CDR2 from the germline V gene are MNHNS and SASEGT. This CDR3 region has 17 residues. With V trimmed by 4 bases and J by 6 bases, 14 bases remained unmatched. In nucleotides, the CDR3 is TGTGCCAGCAGTGTTCCAGGGTGGGAGGGCCCCTCCGGGGAGCTGTTTTTT. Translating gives CASSVPGWEGPSGELFF.

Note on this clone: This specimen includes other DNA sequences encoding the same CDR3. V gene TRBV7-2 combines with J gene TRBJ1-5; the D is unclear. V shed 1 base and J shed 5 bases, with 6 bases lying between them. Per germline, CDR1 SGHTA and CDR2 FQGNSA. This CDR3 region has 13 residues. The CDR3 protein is CASSLVGDQPQHF. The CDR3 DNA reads TGTGCCAGCAGCTTAGTCGGGGATCAGCCCCAGCATTTT.

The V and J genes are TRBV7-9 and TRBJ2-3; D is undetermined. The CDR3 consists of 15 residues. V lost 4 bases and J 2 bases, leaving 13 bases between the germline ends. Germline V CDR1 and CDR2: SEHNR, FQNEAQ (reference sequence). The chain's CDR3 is CASSWGIRNTDTQYF. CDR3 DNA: TGTGCCAGCAGCTGGGGTATCAGGAACACAGATACGCAGTATTTT.